The sequence of this T cell receptor beta chain was determined in a study of T cells expressing NK-cell markers. In the study overall: The TCR beta repertoires originated in sorted CD3+CD56+NKG2C+, CD3+CD56+NKG2C- and CD3+CD56-NKG2C+ T cells. General observations from the study: The CD3+CD56-NKG2C+ fraction was also led by these clonotypes in several donors.

TCRdb reprocessed the 5' RACE reads, keeping one entry per CDR3 protein, no DNA. The repertoire shows about 460,000 distinct CDR3 sequences; the top ten hold roughly 1.4%. The CDR3 length is 14 residues. Germline V gives CDR1 MNHEY, CDR2 SMNVEV (reference sequence). With regard to this clonotype: Its antigen is as yet unknown.

The TCR originated in a woman between 50 and 59 years old in good health. The V gene is TRBV27, the J gene TRBJ2-7; TCRdb reports TRBD1, a call that lacks DNA to check it against. The sample was blood T cells: a sorted CD56 or NKG2C T cell subset, CD4+ or CD8+ T cells, or bulk PBMC T cells (not recorded which). The CDR3 region is CASSFSRGRNEQYF.